Each of the 20 T cell receptor beta chains below was sequenced from the same sample in a study of Graves' ophthalmopathy and Graves' hyperthyroidism. The study amplified TCR beta CDR3 regions using RNA transcripts. The first round was an RT-PCR with HTBI primers, and the second round was a multiplex PCR. A single record per CDR3 protein comes from TCRdb applying MiXCR to the multiplex PCR reads. The sample yields about 220,000 distinct CDR3 sequences, roughly 21% seen once. The specimen sequenced was peripheral blood. The receptors derive from a woman in her 50s with Graves' ophthalmopathy.

This clonotype was detected many times. The chain has TRBV7-8 and TRBJ2-5; D call uncertain. Looked up from germline, CDR1 is SGHVS and CDR2 is FQNEAQ. The germline V and J ends were trimmed by 2 bases and 8 bases, with 9 bases remaining between them. The CDR3 is 12 amino acids. CDR3: CASSLYPVTQYF. CDR3 bases: TGTGCCAGCAGCTTATATCCCGTTACCCAGTACTTC.

The rearrangement uses TRBV5-1 and TRBJ2-4; perhaps TRBD1 as D (6 bases). Germline CDR1 and CDR2: SGHRS and YFSETQ. Trimming pared 0 bases from V and 0 bases from J, leaving 10 bases between. This CDR3 is 16 amino acids long. The CDR3 DNA reads as TGCGCCAGCAGCTTGGGGCCAGGGGCAGCCAAAAACATTCAGTACTTC. Amino acids: CASSLGPGAAKNIQYF. The full variable domain, completed using reference TRBV5-1 and TRBJ2-4, is KAGVTQTPRYLIKTRGQQVTLSCSPISGHRSVSWYQQTPGQGLQFLFEYFSETQRNKGNFPGRFSGRQFSNSRSEMNVSTLELGDSALYLCASSLGPGAAKNIQYFGAGTRLSVL.

This clonotype occurred many times. The chain combines TRBV6-2 or TRBV6-3 with TRBJ2-2, with 8 bases lining up with TRBD2. V dropped 6 bases and J dropped 1; count of bases not matched to a gene: 4. The germline V gene encodes CDR1 MNHEY and CDR2 SVGEGT. The CDR3 runs 15 residues. DNA of the CDR3: TGTGCCAGCAGAATAGCGGGACGGAACACCGGGGAGCTGTTTTTT. This gives the protein CASRIAGRNTGELFF.

A remark on this clonotype: A much bigger clone sits one base away, suggesting this may be a read error. The V and J genes are TRBV5-5 and TRBJ1-5, with D tentatively TRBD1 (5 bases). The CDR3 has 15 amino acids. Trimming stripped 2 bases from V and 3 bases from J, with 12 bases between. From germline, CDR1 is SGHKS and CDR2 YYEKEE (reference sequence). CDR3: CASSFRRGSNQPQHF. The CDR3 DNA sequence: TGTGCCAGCAGCTTCCGTCGGGGGTCCAATCAGCCCCAGCATTTT.

The chain uses TRBV27 and TRBJ2-7; D is perhaps TRBD1 (6 bases). CDR1 MNHEY and CDR2 SMNVEV come from the germline V gene (reference sequence). The length of the CDR3 is 16 residues. The V and J ends lost 0 bases and 3 bases respectively, with 15 bases between them. This CDR3 reads CASSLSTGHQNYEQYF. CDR3 bases: TGTGCCAGCAGTTTATCTACGGGACACCAAAACTACGAGCAGTACTTC.

Worth noting for this clonotype: One junction end does not reproduce the germline sequence, and a read error may be involved. This chain connects TRBV4-1 to TRBJ1-1; possibly TRBD1 for D (5 bases). This CDR3 comprises 15 residues. The V gene's germline CDR1 is MGHRA and CDR2 YSYEKL. In nucleotides, the CDR3 is TGCGTCAGCAGCCAACCAACTCGGGGGAAGACTGAAGCTTTCTTT. It codes for CVSSQPTRGKTEAFF.

This clonotype has a count of ten or more. The V call is TRBV6-6, the J call TRBJ2-7; D remains ambiguous. The V end was cut by 3 bases, the J end by 6 bases, with 3 bases between. Germline loops: CDR1 MNHNY, CDR2 SVGAGI (reference sequence). The CDR3 loop spans 10 amino acids. CDR3 loop: CASSYFEQYF. CDR3 DNA sequence: TGTGCCAGCAGTTATTTCGAGCAGTACTTC.

At least ten counts were recorded for this clonotype. The J gene is TRBJ2-7, the V gene TRBV6-5; no clear D gene. Trimming stripped 4 bases from V and 4 bases from J, with 8 bases between. CDR3 size: 12 residues. Germline CDR1 reads MNHEY; CDR2 reads SVGAGI. Written as DNA, the CDR3 is TGTGCCAGCAGTTTTGACTGGTACGAGCAGTACTTC. It specifies CASSFDWYEQYF.

On this clonotype itself: An end of the junction does not agree with germline; a read error may underlie this. This chain links TRBV15 with TRBJ2-5, with TRBD2 matching over 8 bases. CDR1 LNHNV and CDR2 YYDKDF come from the germline V gene (reference sequence). The CDR3 is made up of 14 amino acids. The CDR3 sequence is CATSLAGIIETQYF. CDR3 DNA sequence: TGTGCCACCAGTTTAGCGGGAATAATCGAGACCCAATACTTC.

This clonotype was counted ten times or more. The chain employs TRBV3-1 and TRBJ1-1; D is ambiguous. CDR1 and CDR2 (germline): LGHDT, YNNKEL (reference sequence). The V gene lost 3 bases and the J gene lost 0 bases, with 8 bases spanning the gap. This CDR3 contains 14 residues. The CDR3 DNA reads TGTGCCAGCAGCCATAGACTGATGAACACTGAAGCTTTCTTT. Protein sequence: CASSHRLMNTEAFF. Full variable domain (missing parts from reference TRBV3-1 and TRBJ1-1): DTAVSQTPKYLVTQMGNDKSIKCEQNLGHDTMYWYKQDSKKFLKIMFSYNNKELIINETVPNRFSPKSPDKAHLNLHINSLELGDSAVYFCASSHRLMNTEAFFGQGTRLTVV.

This clonotype showed up many times. The DNA of the CDR3 is TGTGCCAGCAGCAGGGAAGCCGCTGAAGCTTTCTTT. This encodes CASSREAAEAFF. The rearrangement links TRBV12-3 or TRBV12-4 to TRBJ1-1; D is perhaps TRBD1 (5 bases). V gave up 6 bases and J gave up 6 bases, with 11 bases separating them. This CDR3 region has 12 residues.

This sequence joins TRBV6-5 and TRBJ2-7, with TRBD2 matching over 9 bases. Germline V CDR1 and CDR2: MNHEY, SVGAGI. This CDR3 spans 14 amino acids. After removal of 6 bases from V and 4 bases from J, the junction contained 7 bases not matched to a gene. CDR3 residues: CASSLAGDIYEQYF. In nucleotides, the CDR3 is TGTGCCAGCAGCTTAGCGGGAGATATTTACGAGCAGTACTTC.

This clonotype was observed many times. The chain has TRBV6-5 and TRBJ2-7; D not certain. Looked up from germline, CDR1 is MNHEY and CDR2 is SVGAGI. The V gene lost 6 bases and the J gene lost 0 bases, with 9 bases spanning the gap. CDR3 length equals 13 residues. The CDR3 bases are TGTGCCAGCAGCCAGGAGAGCTCCTACGAGCAGTACTTC. Its protein is CASSQESSYEQYF.

The chain joins TRBV6-1 to TRBJ2-7; TRBD1 matches at 8 bases. The V gene's germline CDR1 is MNHNS and CDR2 SASEGT. The CDR3 consists of 13 residues. Trimming took 8 bases from V and 4 from J; bases not matched to a gene: 7. The CDR3 spells CASDRGQGYEQYF. The CDR3 DNA reads TGTGCCAGCGACAGGGGCCAGGGGTACGAGCAGTACTTC.

Notes on this clonotype: Since a much larger clone is just one base distant, this may be a read error. The rearrangement uses TRBV19 and TRBJ2-7; 7 positions agree with TRBD2. V shed 5 bases and J 0 bases; nucleotides not matched to a gene: 10. CDR1 is LNHDA, CDR2 SQIVND, per germline (reference sequence). The length of the CDR3 is 16 residues. The CDR3 nucleotides are TGTGCCAGTAGTCCCCTAGCGGCGGTCAGCTCCTACGAGCAGTACTTC. As protein: CASSPLAAVSSYEQYF.

This clonotype was detected ten times or more. CDR3: CASSPGGAQETQYF. CDR3 sequence (DNA): TGTGCCAGCAGCCCCGGAGGGGCCCAAGAGACCCAGTACTTC. The V gene is TRBV12-3 or TRBV12-4, the J gene TRBJ2-5; a weak D match, TRBD2 (6 bases). V dropped 6 bases and J dropped 1 base, with 12 bases sitting between them. CDR3 length: 14 residues.

This clonotype showed up many times. This rearrangement joins TRBV10-2 to TRBJ2-7; D might be TRBD2 (5 bases). CDR1 and CDR2 (germline): WSHSY, SAAADI. The CDR3 extends over 14 amino acids. V was shortened by 3 bases and J by 9 bases, with 18 bases between the two germline ends. The CDR3 spells CASSEESLRVVQYF. The CDR3 region has the DNA TGCGCCAGCAGTGAAGAGAGTTTGCGGGTTGTGCAGTACTTC.

This clonotype has ten or more counts. The rearrangement uses TRBV15 and TRBJ2-5, with 8 positions matching TRBD1. The V segment lost 5 bases and the J segment 0 bases; nucleotides outside the gene matches: 20. The CDR3 totals 20 residues. Germline V gives CDR1 LNHNV, CDR2 YYDKDF (reference sequence). CDR3 sequence reads: CATSPRDRFPPPRYQETQYF. CDR3 DNA sequence: TGTGCCACCAGCCCCCGGGACAGGTTCCCTCCCCCAAGGTACCAAGAGACCCAGTACTTC.

In this sample, this clonotype turned up many times. Germline is not matched at one junction end, which may reflect a read error. The chain is built from TRBV12-3 or TRBV12-4 and TRBJ1-3; D is possibly TRBD1 (6 bases). The CDR3 is made up of 14 amino acids. The CDR3, as DNA: TGTGCCAGCAGCCTTTGGGGGGCGGGAACCACCATATATTTT. It translates to CASSLWGAGTTIYF.

The rearrangement joins TRBV15 to TRBJ2-3, with D maybe TRBD1 (6 bases). The V end lost 0 bases, the J end lost 3 bases, and 10 bases lay between the germline ends. Germline loops: CDR1 LNHNV, CDR2 YYDKDF (reference sequence). CDR3 size: 15 residues. The CDR3, as DNA: TGTGCCACCAGCAGAGAATTAGGGGGAACAGATACGCAGTATTTT. This translates into CATSRELGGTDTQYF.